The 17 T cell receptor beta chains below were found in one sample sequenced in a study of monozygotic twins with inflammatory bowel disease. TCRdb reworked the 5' RACE reads into one entry per CDR3 protein, no DNA. This repertoire includes more than 350,000 distinct CDR3 sequences. Sequenced material: blood. All receptors come from a human donor with ulcerative colitis or Crohn's disease, or a healthy co-twin of an affected twin (not recorded which).

The CDR3 protein is CASSQEGFSNTGELFF. The chain has TRBV4-3 and TRBJ2-2. The CDR3 totals 16 residues. Germline CDR1 and CDR2: LGHNA and YSLEER.

The V gene is TRBV5-1, the J gene TRBJ2-7; TCRdb names TRBD2, which stays unverified in the absence of DNA. The CDR3 is 16 amino acids. Germline assignment: CDR1 SGHRS and CDR2 YFSETQ. This CDR3 reads CASSLGLAGNSYEQYF.

The CDR3 protein is CASSLGAGEQFF. The chain recombines TRBV12-3 or TRBV12-4 with TRBJ2-1; TCRdb names TRBD1, which stays unverified in the absence of DNA. This CDR3 has 12 residues.

The J gene is TRBJ2-3, the V gene TRBV3-1; checking the TCRdb D call of TRBD2 is not possible without DNA. The CDR3 loop spans 15 amino acids. Germline V gene data show CDR1 as LGHDT and CDR2 as YNNKEL (reference sequence). CDR3 loop: CASEERGGTPDTQYF.

This chain joins TRBV18 and TRBJ2-1; TCRdb selects TRBD1, and the lack of DNA leaves this call unchecked. CDR3 length equals 16 residues. Looked up from germline, CDR1 is KGHSH and CDR2 is LQKENI. CDR3 sequence: CASSVLTGAGYNEQFF.

The chain joins TRBV20-1 to TRBJ2-7. The germline V gene has CDR1 DFQATT and CDR2 SNEGSKA (reference sequence). CDR3 length: 14 residues. This CDR3 is CSARDKARPYEQYF.

The chain recombines TRBV7-2 with TRBJ2-5; no DNA is available, so the TRBD1 call from TCRdb remains unchecked. The V gene's germline CDR1 is SGHTA and CDR2 FQGNSA. The CDR3 contains 15 residues. CDR3 amino acids: CASSLSTGAKETQYF.

The V and J genes are TRBV29-1 and TRBJ2-1. Germline V CDR1 and CDR2: SQVTM, ANQGSEA. This CDR3 is 13 amino acids long. The CDR3 loop is CSVSPSSYNEQFF.

The chain uses TRBV6-2 or TRBV6-3 and TRBJ2-5; the D gene TCRdb calls, TRBD1, cannot be checked with no DNA. The germline V gene encodes CDR1 MNHEY and CDR2 SVGEGT. CDR3 length equals 14 residues. The CDR3 loop is CASAFTGTQKTQYF.

This sequence joins TRBV29-1 and TRBJ1-6; TCRdb's D call, TRBD1, is unchecked because there is no DNA. The length of the CDR3 is 12 residues. Germline-derived CDR1 and CDR2 are SQVTM and ANQGSEA. The CDR3: CSVRTENSPLHF. The full variable domain, with the rest looked up from reference TRBV29-1 and TRBJ1-6, is SAVISQKPSRDICQRGTSLTIQCQVDSQVTMMFWYRQQPGQSLTLIATANQGSEATYESGFVIDKFPISRPNLTFSTLTVSNMSPEDSSIYLCSVRTENSPLHFGNGTRLTVT.

The chain has TRBV29-1 and TRBJ2-1; TCRdb indicates TRBD2, and absent DNA this call remains unverified. The CDR3 spans 19 residues. Per germline, CDR1 SQVTM and CDR2 ANQGSEA. CDR3 sequence: CSSKGRATSGTIGGNEQFF.

This CDR3 is CASSSPRGLNEKLFF. The chain has TRBV7-2 and TRBJ1-4; the D gene TCRdb calls, TRBD1, cannot be checked with no DNA. Germline CDR1 is SGHTA and CDR2 is FQGNSA. The CDR3 is made up of 15 amino acids.

V usage is TRBV28 and J usage is TRBJ1-2. The germline V gene encodes CDR1 MDHEN and CDR2 SYDVKM. The CDR3 is made up of 11 amino acids. The CDR3 here is CASSLTYGYTF.

The J gene is TRBJ1-6, the V gene TRBV12-3 or TRBV12-4; absent DNA, TCRdb's TRBD1 call cannot be checked. CDR3 size: 14 residues. The CDR3 loop is CASSPDRGSSPLHF.

The chain recombines TRBV3-1 with TRBJ2-7. Germline V gene data show CDR1 as LGHDT and CDR2 as YNNKEL (reference sequence). This CDR3 comprises 14 residues. The CDR3 sequence: CASSLSQISYEQYF.

The rearrangement uses TRBV5-6 and TRBJ2-7; the D call of TRBD1 rests on TCRdb alone, since no DNA is present to check it. The CDR3 is 14 amino acids. Germline V gene lookup returns CDR1 SGHDT and CDR2 YYEEEE. CDR3 region: CASSLFNRQDEQYF.

The chain has TRBV5-1 and TRBJ2-7; TCRdb indicates TRBD1, and absent DNA this call remains unverified. In germline, CDR1 is SGHRS, CDR2 YFSETQ. CDR3 length equals 16 residues. CDR3 loop: CASSLDPGQRRNEQYF.